This TCR beta chain was sequenced in a study of high-grade serous ovarian cancer treatment subgroups. Measured with immunoSEQ multiplex PCR; TCRdb has only the in-frame clones, and not every one. The sample shows about 16,000 clones, approximately 71% of them seen only once. V was shortened by 4 bases and J by 1 base, with 11 bases between the two germline ends. The CDR3 is 15 amino acids. Germline V gene sequence: CDR1 LNHDA, CDR2 SQIVND (reference sequence). The tumor samples were collected prior to definitive surgery or chemotherapy. Specimen: tumor tissue. The TCR was taken from a human donor with high-grade serous ovarian cancer. The rearrangement uses TRBV19 and TRBJ1-5, with unresolved D. The CDR3: CASSTDRLSNQPQHF. The CDR3 nucleotides read TGTGCCAGTAGTACGGACCGGCTCAGCAATCAGCCCCAGCATTTT.